This is a list of T cell receptor beta chains from one sample in a study of radiotherapy plus CTLA-4 blockade in lung cancer. The repertoire was sequenced with immunoSEQ multiplex PCR; TCRdb's copy has only in-frame clones and lacks some. The sample carries 57,000 or so clones, around 77% recorded once. Material: peripheral blood, obtained from a patient treated with radiotherapy plus ipilimumab. These receptors were collected from a human donor with non-small cell lung cancer who had a complete response to radiotherapy plus ipilimumab. Each CDR3 is given with its conserved first and last residue. The D gene is left open where the match is weak. Clone size is shown for a subset of rows, as once, few, many or a class of expanded clone.

V	size	D	J	DNA	CDR3
TRBV27	-	-	TRBJ1-3	TGTGCCAGCAGTTCCACAGGGTCGGGAAACACCATATATTTT	CASSSTGSGNTIYF
TRBV9	once	-	TRBJ1-5	TGTGCCAGCAGCACAGGACCCCAATTGGGCCAGCCCCAGCATTTT	CASSTGPQLGQPQHF
TRBV19	few	TRBD1	TRBJ1-2	TGTGCCACCCAGGACAGGCGGAGCTATGGCTACACCTTC	CATQDRRSYGYTF
TRBV7-6	-	TRBD2	TRBJ2-5	TGTGCCAGCAGCTTGGGCGGAGGCGGGAGCGGGGAGACCCAGTACTTC	CASSLGGGGSGETQYF
TRBV5-1	-	TRBD2	TRBJ2-1	TGCGCCAGCAGCCTAGGGCTATACAGCGGGACGGGAATACGGAATGAGCAGTTCTTC	CASSLGLYSGTGIRNEQFF
TRBV4-1	-	-	TRBJ1-1	TGCGCCAGCAGCCAAGATTATCGGAGGAGGCACACTGAAGCTTTCTTT	CASSQDYRRRHTEAFF
TRBV19	few	TRBD1	TRBJ1-6	TGTGCCAGTAGCAAATACCGGACAGGGCGAGATTCACCCCTCCACTTT	CASSKYRTGRDSPLHF
TRBV4-1	-	TRBD2	TRBJ2-1	TGCGCCAGCAGTCGAGCGGGGGGTTCGGAGAATGAGCAGTTCTTC	CASSRAGGSENEQFF
TRBV10-3	-	-	TRBJ2-7	TGTGCCATCAGGGGCGGAATCTACGAGCAGTACTTC	CAIRGGIYEQYF
TRBV6-5	-	-	TRBJ1-2	TGTGCCAGCAATCCTGGGCGGGAGGCCTTCTATGGCTACACCTTC	CASNPGREAFYGYTF
TRBV28	-	TRBD1	TRBJ1-1	TGTGCCAGCAGACGTAAGTCCCGGGACAGGGTGAACACTGAAGCTTTCTTT	CASRRKSRDRVNTEAFF
TRBV12-5	-	-	TRBJ1-5	TGTGCTAGTGGGTCTGACAGTTTTTCGCCCCAGCATTTT	CASGSDSFSPQHF
TRBV28	-	-	TRBJ1-4	TGTGCCAGCAGTTTAAAATTACCGAATGAAAAACTGTTTTTT	CASSLKLPNEKLFF
TRBV2	-	-	TRBJ1-5	TGTGCCAGCAGTATCGGGGCGGGACAGCCCCAGCATTTT	CASSIGAGQPQHF
TRBV5-1	-	-	TRBJ1-6	TGCGCCAGCAGCTTGGGGCAGGAGGAGTCACCCCTCCACTTT	CASSLGQEESPLHF
TRBV4-3	-	TRBD1	TRBJ2-2	TGCGCCAGCAGCCAAGGGACAGGGGGGTCAACCGGGGAGCTGTTTTTT	CASSQGTGGSTGELFF
TRBV5-1	-	-	TRBJ1-1	TGCGCCAGCAGCTTACAGGGTTCGGGAGACACTGAAGCTTTCTTT	CASSLQGSGDTEAFF
TRBV5-1	-	-	TRBJ1-1	TGCGCCAGCAGCTTGGCCGGGCAGCACACTGAAGCTTTCTTT	CASSLAGQHTEAFF
TRBV21-1	-	-	TRBJ2-2	TGTGCCAGCAGCACTAGGAGCGGGAAGGTGAACACCGGGGAGCTGTTTTTT	CASSTRSGKVNTGELFF
TRBV7-2	-	TRBD1	TRBJ2-5	TGTGCCAGCAGCCACGGACAGGGAAGACCGGAGACCCAGTACTTC	CASSHGQGRPETQYF
TRBV28	-	-	TRBJ2-5	TGTGCCAGCAGTTCCGGGAACCAAGAGACCCAGTACTTC	CASSSGNQETQYF
TRBV5-1	few	-	TRBJ1-5	TGCGCCAGCAGCCCGGGGGGACTTAGCAATCAGCCCCAGCATTTT	CASSPGGLSNQPQHF
TRBV29-1	-	TRBD2	TRBJ2-3	TGCAGCGTTTTGGGGGCTAGCGGGAGGAGCACAGATACGCAGTATTTT	CSVLGASGRSTDTQYF
TRBV5-1	-	TRBD1	TRBJ1-5	TGCGCCAGCAGCCCGGGACAGGGGAATCAGCCCCAGCATTTT	CASSPGQGNQPQHF
TRBV2	-	TRBD1	TRBJ1-1	TGTGCCAGCAGTGCCGAGGGGGACAGGGGATTGACTGAAGCTTTCTTT	CASSAEGDRGLTEAFF
TRBV30	-	-	TRBJ2-5	TGTGCCTGGAGTACAACAGCCGAAGAGTGGCAGTACTTC	CAWSTTAEEWQYF
TRBV6-6	-	-	TRBJ1-1	TGTGCCAGCAGCGATCAGAGGAGCACTGAAGCTTTCTTT	CASSDQRSTEAFF
TRBV9	-	TRBD1	TRBJ1-2	TGTGCCAGCAGCGTAACAGGACAGGGTGGGACCGGGGCCTATGGCTACACCTTC	CASSVTGQGGTGAYGYTF
TRBV7-9	-	-	TRBJ1-4	TGTGCCAGCAGCCAAGCGGACGGGACAACTAATGAAAAACTGTTTTTT	CASSQADGTTNEKLFF
TRBV7-9	-	TRBD1	TRBJ2-2	TGTGCCAGCAGCCGGACCGGGACAGAGAACACCGGGGAGCTGTTTTTT	CASSRTGTENTGELFF
TRBV4-3	-	-	TRBJ1-5	TGCGCCAGCAGCCAAGATATGGGCGGGTTTGGTCAGCCCCAGCATTTT	CASSQDMGGFGQPQHF
TRBV6-5	-	-	TRBJ2-7	TGTGCCAGCAGTCAAGCGGCATCCTACGAGCAGTACTTC	CASSQAASYEQYF
TRBV27	few	TRBD1	TRBJ2-2	TGTGCCAGCAGTCTCACCGGGACAGGGAACACCGGGGAGCTGTTTTTT	CASSLTGTGNTGELFF
TRBV5-1	-	-	TRBJ2-2	TGCGCCAGCAGCCCTCGTTTACAGGGGGAGCTGTTTTTT	CASSPRLQGELFF
TRBV4-3	-	-	TRBJ1-4	TGCGCCAGCAGCCAAGATTGGCCCGAATGGGGGGCCAGCCGGGCAACTAATGAAAAACTGTTTTTT	CASSQDWPEWGASRATNEKLFF
TRBV30	-	-	TRBJ2-1	TGTGCCTGGTTGGTGGGGGGACGCAATGAGCAGTTCTTC	CAWLVGGRNEQFF
TRBV18	-	TRBD1	TRBJ2-3	TGTGCCAGCTCACCTTGGGACAGTGCCACAGATACGCAGTATTTT	CASSPWDSATDTQYF
TRBV10-3	-	-	TRBJ1-3	TGTGCCATCATTGCGGGGGGCAGCTCTGGAAACACCATATATTTT	CAIIAGGSSGNTIYF
TRBV5-4	-	-	TRBJ1-1	TGTGCCAGCAGCTTGGACCCACAGGCGATGAACACTGAAGCTTTCTTT	CASSLDPQAMNTEAFF
TRBV19	-	-	TRBJ1-5	TGTGCCAGTAGTACCCGAGACGTTGGGGCTCAGCCCCAGCATTTT	CASSTRDVGAQPQHF
TRBV11-3	-	-	TRBJ2-1	TGTGCCAGCAGCTTAGCCGAGAGCAATGAGCAGTTCTTC	CASSLAESNEQFF
TRBV10-3	-	TRBD2	TRBJ2-1	TGTGCCATCAGGAGGGGTCTGCGGGAGGGCCAAGATGAGCAGTTCTTC	CAIRRGLREGQDEQFF
TRBV27	-	-	TRBJ2-6	TGTGCCAGCAGTTTACTAGGAACAGGGGCCAACGTCCTGACTTTC	CASSLLGTGANVLTF
TRBV9	-	TRBD2	TRBJ2-1	TGTGCCAGCAGCGGTCTAGCGGGGGATAACAATGAGCAGTTCTTC	CASSGLAGDNNEQFF
TRBV10-3	-	-	TRBJ2-7	TGTGCCATCAATCACAGGCTCTCCTACGAGCAGTACTTC	CAINHRLSYEQYF
TRBV11-3	-	TRBD1	TRBJ2-1	TGTGCCAGCAGCTCCGACAGGGGGCGTTACAATGAGCAGTTCTTC	CASSSDRGRYNEQFF
TRBV4-1	-	-	TRBJ1-2	TGCGCCAGCAGCCAAGAAATCAACCGGGGATCCAACTATGGCTACACCTTC	CASSQEINRGSNYGYTF
TRBV6-4	-	TRBD2	TRBJ2-3	TGTGCCAGCAGTGACTCGAGGGGTCTAGCGGGAGGGCCTAGGGAGGCAGATACGCAGTATTTT	CASSDSRGLAGGPREADTQYF